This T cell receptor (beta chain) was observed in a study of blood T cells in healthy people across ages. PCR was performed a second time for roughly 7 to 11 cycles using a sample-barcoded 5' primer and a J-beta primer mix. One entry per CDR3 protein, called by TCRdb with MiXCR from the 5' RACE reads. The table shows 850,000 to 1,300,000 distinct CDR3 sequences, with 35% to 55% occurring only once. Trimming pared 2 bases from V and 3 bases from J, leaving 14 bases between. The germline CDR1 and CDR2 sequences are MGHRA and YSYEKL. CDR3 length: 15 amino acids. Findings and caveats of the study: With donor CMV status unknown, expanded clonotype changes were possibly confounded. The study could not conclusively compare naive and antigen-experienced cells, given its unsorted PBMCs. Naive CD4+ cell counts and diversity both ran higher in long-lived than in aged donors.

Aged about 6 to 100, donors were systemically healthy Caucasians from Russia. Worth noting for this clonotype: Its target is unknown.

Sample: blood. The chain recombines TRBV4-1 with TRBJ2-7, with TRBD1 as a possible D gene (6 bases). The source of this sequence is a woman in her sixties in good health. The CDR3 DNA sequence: TGCGCCAGCAGCCAACCGGACAGATTGGGCTACGAGCAGTACTTC. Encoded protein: CASSQPDRLGYEQYF.